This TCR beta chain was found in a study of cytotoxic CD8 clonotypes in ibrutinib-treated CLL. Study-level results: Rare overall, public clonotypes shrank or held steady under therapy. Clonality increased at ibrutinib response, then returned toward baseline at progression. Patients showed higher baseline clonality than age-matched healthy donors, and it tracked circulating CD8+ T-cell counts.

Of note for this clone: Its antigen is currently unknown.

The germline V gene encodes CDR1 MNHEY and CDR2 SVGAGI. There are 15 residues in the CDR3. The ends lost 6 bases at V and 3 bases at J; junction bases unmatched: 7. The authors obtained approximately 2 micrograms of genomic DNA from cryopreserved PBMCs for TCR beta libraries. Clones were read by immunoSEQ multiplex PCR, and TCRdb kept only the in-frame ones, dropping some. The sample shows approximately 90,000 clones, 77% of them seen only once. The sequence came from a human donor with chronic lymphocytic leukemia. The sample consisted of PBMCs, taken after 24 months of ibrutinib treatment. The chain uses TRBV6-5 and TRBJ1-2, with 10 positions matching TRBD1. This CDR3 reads CASRKSGTGDYGYTF. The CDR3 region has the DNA TGTGCCAGCAGAAAATCAGGGACAGGGGACTATGGCTACACCTTC.